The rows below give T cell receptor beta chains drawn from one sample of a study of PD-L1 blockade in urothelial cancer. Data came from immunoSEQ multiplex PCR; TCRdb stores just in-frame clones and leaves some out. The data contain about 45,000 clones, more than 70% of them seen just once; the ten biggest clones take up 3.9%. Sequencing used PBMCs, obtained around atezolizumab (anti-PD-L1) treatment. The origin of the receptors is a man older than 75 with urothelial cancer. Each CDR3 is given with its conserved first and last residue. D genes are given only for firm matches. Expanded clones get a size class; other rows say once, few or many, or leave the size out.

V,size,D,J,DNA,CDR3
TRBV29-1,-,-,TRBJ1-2,TGCAGCGTGGCCTCGGAACAGGGTCGGAGTGGCTACACCTTC,CSVASEQGRSGYTF
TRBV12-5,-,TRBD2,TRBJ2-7,TGTGCTAGTGGCTCCCCCCCAGGGCTAGCGGGAGGTAATGAGCAGTACTTC,CASGSPPGLAGGNEQYF
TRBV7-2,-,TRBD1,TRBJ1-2,TGTGCCAGCAGCTTAGAGCAGGGGGCTAGTGGCTACACCTTC,CASSLEQGASGYTF
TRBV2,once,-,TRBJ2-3,TGTGCCAGCAGTGAAATGGGGGCAGGAGATACGCAGTATTTT,CASSEMGAGDTQYF
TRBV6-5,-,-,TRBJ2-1,TGTGCCAGCAGTTACTCATACAGGGCCAATGAGCAGTTCTTC,CASSYSYRANEQFF
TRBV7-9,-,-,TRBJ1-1,TGTGCCAGCAGTTTTCAGGGGAACACTGAAGCTTTCTTT,CASSFQGNTEAFF
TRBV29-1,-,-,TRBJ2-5,TGCAGCGTTGAAAAGGACAGCGGGAAAGAGACCCAGTACTTC,CSVEKDSGKETQYF
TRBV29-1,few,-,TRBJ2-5,TGCAGCGGGGCCGTGAAGGGGGTGGGGACCCAGTACTTC,CSGAVKGVGTQYF
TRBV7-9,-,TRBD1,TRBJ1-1,TGTGCCAGCCTGGAATCCGGGACAGGGGACACTGAAGCTTTCTTT,CASLESGTGDTEAFF
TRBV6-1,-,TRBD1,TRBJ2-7,TGTGCCGGGGAACAGGGGTACGAGCAGTACTTC,CAGEQGYEQYF
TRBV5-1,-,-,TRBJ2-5,TGCGCCAGCAGCTTGCCCCACATAGAGACCCAGTACTTC,CASSLPHIETQYF
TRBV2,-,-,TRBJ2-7,TGTGCCAGCAGCAGGCCGTTGAAGGCGTACGAGCAGTACTTC,CASSRPLKAYEQYF
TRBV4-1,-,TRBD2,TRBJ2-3,TGCGCCAGCAGCCGAGAGACTAGCGGGGGCGATACGCAGTATTTT,CASSRETSGGDTQYF
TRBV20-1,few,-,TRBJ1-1,TGCAGTGCTGGTGGACAGCTGGAAGCTTTCTTT,CSAGGQLEAFF
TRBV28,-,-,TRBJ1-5,TGTGCCAGCAGTAGACAGCATCAGCCCCAGCATTTT,CASSRQHQPQHF
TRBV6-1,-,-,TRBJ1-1,TGTGCCAGCAGCCCGCGTGGAGGGGTGTACACTGAAGCTTTCTTT,CASSPRGGVYTEAFF
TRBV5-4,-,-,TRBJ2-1,TGTGCCAGCAGCTGGAACCCGGAGAACTCCTACAATGAGCAGTTCTTC,CASSWNPENSYNEQFF
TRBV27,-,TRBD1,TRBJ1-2,TGTGCCAGCGGTACAGGGGAACGTCTCTATGGCTACACCTTC,CASGTGERLYGYTF
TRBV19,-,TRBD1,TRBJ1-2,TGTGCCAGTAGTATGGATGCCAGGGGGGCCCGTAACTATGGCTACACCTTC,CASSMDARGARNYGYTF
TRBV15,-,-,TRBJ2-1,TGTGCCACCAGCAGAGCCCCGGGTACCTACAATGAGCAGTTCTTC,CATSRAPGTYNEQFF
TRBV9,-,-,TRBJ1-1,TGTGCCAGCAGCGTAAGCCCAATGAACACTGAAGCTTTCTTT,CASSVSPMNTEAFF
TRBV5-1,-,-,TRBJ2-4,TGCGCCAGCAGCTTCGCTGAGATGACCAAAAACATTCAGTACTTC,CASSFAEMTKNIQYF
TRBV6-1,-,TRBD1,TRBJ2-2,TGTGCCAGCAGTGCCCGACAGGGAAAGGCCGGGGAGCTGTTTTTT,CASSARQGKAGELFF
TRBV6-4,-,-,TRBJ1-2,TGTGCCAGCAGTGACGGAGGGTATGGCTACACCTTC,CASSDGGYGYTF
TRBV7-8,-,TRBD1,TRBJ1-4,TGTGCCAGCAGCTCACAGGGGGCCGGGGAAAAACTGTTTTTT,CASSSQGAGEKLFF
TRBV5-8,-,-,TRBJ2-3,TGTGCCAGCAGCTTGATCGCCCCGGGAGGCACAGATACGCAGTATTTT,CASSLIAPGGTDTQYF
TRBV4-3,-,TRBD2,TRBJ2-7,TGCGCCAGCAGCCTGGAACCGGGAGGGGGCTACGAGCAGTACTTC,CASSLEPGGGYEQYF
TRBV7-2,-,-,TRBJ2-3,TGTGCCAGCAGCGCCAACAGGGACACGCAGTATTTT,CASSANRDTQYF
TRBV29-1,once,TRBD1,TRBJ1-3,TGCAGCGCTGGCGGACAGGAGGGATCTTTGCGTGGAAACACCATATATTTT,CSAGGQEGSLRGNTIYF
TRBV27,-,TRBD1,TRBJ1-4,TGTGCCAGCAGTCTCAGGGGGCGCGGAAAACTGTTTTTT,CASSLRGRGKLFF
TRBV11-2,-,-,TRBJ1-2,TGTGCCAGCAGCTTAGATCGTGGGACTACCCATGGCTACACCTTC,CASSLDRGTTHGYTF
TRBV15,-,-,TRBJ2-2,TGTGCCACCAGCAGAGTGGCTATCGGGAGTGGCGGGGAGCTGTTTTTT,CATSRVAIGSGGELFF
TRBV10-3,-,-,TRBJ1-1,TGTGCCATCAAGGAGAACGCTCACACTGAAGCTTTCTTT,CAIKENAHTEAFF
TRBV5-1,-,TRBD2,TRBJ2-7,TGCGCCAGCAGCTCCCTCGGGACTAGCGGGGGAAGCTCCTACGAGCAGTACTTC,CASSSLGTSGGSSYEQYF
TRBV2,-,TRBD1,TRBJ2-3,TGTGCCAGCAGTCACGCGGGACAGGGACGCACAGATACGCAGTATTTT,CASSHAGQGRTDTQYF
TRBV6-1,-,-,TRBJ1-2,TGTGCCAGCAGTGACGGTGGTGGTTATGGCTACACCTTC,CASSDGGGYGYTF
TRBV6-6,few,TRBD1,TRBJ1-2,TGTGCCGGAGGACAGGGGTTGAACTATGGCTACACCTTC,CAGGQGLNYGYTF
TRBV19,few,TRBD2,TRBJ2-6,TGTGCCACCGCGACTAGCGGGAGAGCGGGGGCCAACGTCCTGACTTTC,CATATSGRAGANVLTF
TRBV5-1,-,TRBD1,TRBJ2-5,TGCGCCAGCAGCATAGACGGGACAGGGGTACGAGAGACCCAGTACTTC,CASSIDGTGVRETQYF
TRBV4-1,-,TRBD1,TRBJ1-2,TGCGCCAGCAGCCAACCGACAGGGGCTGGGGGCTACACCTTC,CASSQPTGAGGYTF
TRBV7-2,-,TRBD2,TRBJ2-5,TGTGCCAGCAGCTTAGATACGCTAGCGGGAAGGGCCCAGTACTTC,CASSLDTLAGRAQYF
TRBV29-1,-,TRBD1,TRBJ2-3,TGCAGCGTCACCGGGACAGTTGGGACAGATACGCAGTATTTT,CSVTGTVGTDTQYF
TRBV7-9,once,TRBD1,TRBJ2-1,TGTGCCAGCAGCTTAAGGACAGGGCGGTCCTACAATGAGCAGTTCTTC,CASSLRTGRSYNEQFF
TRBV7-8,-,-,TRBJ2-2,TGTGCCAGCAGCCCCTTGAGTCGGGGAGGTACCGGGGAGCTGTTTTTT,CASSPLSRGGTGELFF
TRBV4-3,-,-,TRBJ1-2,TGCGCCAGCAGCCAAGATCTGGGGCAGGGGTACTATGGCTACACCTTC,CASSQDLGQGYYGYTF
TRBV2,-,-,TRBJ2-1,TGTGCCAGCAGTGAATCAGGGGTTGGTGTCAATGAGCAGTTCTTC,CASSESGVGVNEQFF
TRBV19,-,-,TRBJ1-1,TGTGCCAGTAGCCCAAACACTGAAGCTTTCTTT,CASSPNTEAFF
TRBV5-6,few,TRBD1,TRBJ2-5,TGTGCCAGCAGCACACGACAGGGGGGAGAGACCCAGTACTTC,CASSTRQGGETQYF
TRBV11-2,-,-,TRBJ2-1,TGTGCCAGCAGCTTGGAGATATCCTACAATGAGCAGTTCTTC,CASSLEISYNEQFF
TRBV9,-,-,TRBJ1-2,TGTGCCAGCAGCCCCCAGGGCAGTAGACGTGGCTACACCTTC,CASSPQGSRRGYTF
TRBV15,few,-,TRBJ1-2,TGTGCCACCAGCAGGCCCGCGGGTGGACTCACCTTC,CATSRPAGGLTF